These T cell receptor beta chains were read from a single sample in a study of PD-L1 blockade in urothelial cancer. Method: immunoSEQ multiplex PCR; TCRdb's copy keeps in-frame clones and lacks some. The table records tens of thousands of clones, 65% to 85% of them present only once. The sample here was PBMCs, taken around atezolizumab (anti-PD-L1) treatment. The receptor source for this set is a woman aged 70-85 years with urothelial cancer. Each CDR3 is given with its conserved first and last residue. The D gene is left open where the match is weak. Size tells how often a clone was seen (once, few, many) or the class of an expanded clone, and some rows leave it out.

cdr3_length,clone_size,j_call,d_call,v_call,cdr3_aa,cdr3_nt
19,.,TRBJ2-3,.,TRBV28,CASSLPLTLAWTSTDTQYF,TGTGCCAGCAGTTTACCCCTTACTCTAGCGTGGACTAGCACAGATACGCAGTATTTT
14,.,TRBJ1-2,.,TRBV7-9,CASSLDTLAYGYTF,TGTGCCAGCAGCTTGGACACTTTAGCCTATGGCTACACCTTC
15,.,TRBJ1-4,TRBD1,TRBV18,CASSPRTGYGEKLFF,TGTGCCAGCTCACCCCGGACAGGGTATGGTGAAAAACTGTTTTTT
15,.,TRBJ2-7,TRBD1,TRBV28,CASSAIMDRAYEQYF,TGTGCCAGCAGTGCCATTATGGACAGGGCCTACGAGCAGTACTTC
13,.,TRBJ2-1,.,TRBV30,CAWTRSSYNEQFF,TGTGCCTGGACTAGAAGCTCCTACAATGAGCAGTTCTTC
15,.,TRBJ2-5,.,TRBV5-1,CASSLARRREETQYF,TGCGCCAGCAGCTTGGCTCGGCGACGGGAAGAGACCCAGTACTTC
13,.,TRBJ1-1,.,TRBV7-2,CASSLAGANEAFF,TGTGCCAGCAGCTTAGCAGGGGCGAATGAAGCTTTCTTT
13,.,TRBJ2-7,.,TRBV7-2,CASSRPEAYEQYF,TGTGCCAGCAGCCGCCCGGAGGCATACGAGCAGTACTTC
15,.,TRBJ1-4,TRBD1,TRBV5-1,CASSLDGTEIEKLFF,TGCGCCAGCAGCTTGGACGGGACAGAAATTGAAAAACTGTTTTTT
14,.,TRBJ2-7,.,TRBV4-1,CASSQEGRGDEQYF,TGCGCCAGCAGCCAAGAGGGCAGGGGGGACGAGCAGTACTTC
13,.,TRBJ1-1,TRBD1,TRBV10-3,CATTYQGARRAFF,TGTGCCACAACTTACCAGGGGGCGCGGCGGGCTTTCTTT
15,.,TRBJ2-7,TRBD1,TRBV9,CASSVGTGGRYEQYF,TGTGCCAGCAGCGTAGGGACAGGGGGTAGGTACGAGCAGTACTTC
14,.,TRBJ2-7,.,TRBV11-2,CASSLDGINYEQYF,TGTGCCAGCAGCTTAGACGGGATTAACTACGAGCAGTACTTC
13,few,TRBJ1-1,TRBD1,TRBV2,CASKGQGATEAFF,TGTGCCAGCAAGGGACAGGGGGCCACTGAAGCTTTCTTT
17,.,TRBJ2-1,.,TRBV4-2,CASSPSEREPSYNEQFF,TGTGCCAGCAGCCCCTCAGAACGGGAGCCCTCCTACAATGAGCAGTTCTTC
16,.,TRBJ1-2,TRBD1,TRBV11-2,CASSPGQGRWDYGYTF,TGTGCCAGCAGCCCTGGACAGGGGAGGTGGGACTATGGCTACACCTTC
20,.,TRBJ1-4,.,TRBV9,CASSVANRTGVVPFNEKLFF,TGTGCCAGCAGCGTAGCAAACCGGACCGGGGTTGTACCTTTTAATGAAAAACTGTTTTTT
14,.,TRBJ2-1,TRBD2,TRBV9,CASKRGEENNEQFF,TGTGCCAGCAAGCGGGGGGAGGAAAACAATGAGCAGTTCTTC
13,few,TRBJ2-5,TRBD1,TRBV29-1,CSGGQGIGETQYF,TGCAGCGGGGGACAGGGTATCGGAGAGACCCAGTACTTC
13,.,TRBJ2-5,.,TRBV7-5,CARVRQGRGTQYF,TGTGCCAGAGTGCGACAGGGGCGCGGGACCCAGTACTTC
11,once,TRBJ2-5,.,TRBV20-1,CSADGRGTQYF,TGCAGTGCTGATGGCCGGGGGACCCAGTACTTC
14,few,TRBJ2-2,TRBD1,TRBV2,CASSGQGNTGELFF,TGTGCCAGCAGTGGACAGGGGAACACCGGGGAGCTGTTTTTT
12,.,TRBJ1-1,.,TRBV7-9,CASSPETDEAFF,TGTGCCAGCAGCCCTGAGACAGATGAAGCTTTCTTT
15,.,TRBJ1-1,TRBD1,TRBV7-8,CASSFRTGAGTEAFF,TGTGCCAGCAGCTTCAGGACAGGGGCGGGCACTGAAGCTTTCTTT
16,.,TRBJ2-4,.,TRBV30,CAWRPEGVWAKNIQYF,TGTGCCTGGAGGCCAGAGGGGGTGTGGGCCAAAAACATTCAGTACTTC
14,.,TRBJ1-6,TRBD1,TRBV6-1,CASSEINRGSPLHF,TGTGCCAGCAGTGAAATTAACAGGGGCTCACCCCTCCACTTT
16,once,TRBJ1-2,.,TRBV7-2,CASRKYGTPLNYGYTF,TGTGCCAGCAGAAAATACGGGACACCGCTTAACTATGGCTACACCTTC